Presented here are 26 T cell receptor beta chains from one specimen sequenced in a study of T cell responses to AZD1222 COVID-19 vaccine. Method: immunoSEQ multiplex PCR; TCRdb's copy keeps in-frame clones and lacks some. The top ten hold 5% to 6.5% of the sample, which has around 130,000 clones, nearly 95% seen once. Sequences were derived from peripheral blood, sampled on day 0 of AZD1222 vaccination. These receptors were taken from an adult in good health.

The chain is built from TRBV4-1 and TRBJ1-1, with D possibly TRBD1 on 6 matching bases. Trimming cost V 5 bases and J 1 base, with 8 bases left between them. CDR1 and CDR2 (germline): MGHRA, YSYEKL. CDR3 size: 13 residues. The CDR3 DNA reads TGCGCCAGCAGCGCGACAGGGAACACTGAAGCTTTCTTT. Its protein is CASSATGNTEAFF.

The CDR3 sequence: CASSPGGSETQYF. The CDR3 region has the DNA TGTGCCAGCAGCCCGGGGGGGAGTGAGACCCAGTACTTC. This chain joins TRBV28 and TRBJ2-5, with TRBD2 identical over 8 bases. The CDR3 extends over 13 amino acids. Germline trimming cut 6 bases from V and 5 bases from J; bases unmatched to any gene: 5. Germline loops: CDR1 MDHEN, CDR2 SYDVKM.

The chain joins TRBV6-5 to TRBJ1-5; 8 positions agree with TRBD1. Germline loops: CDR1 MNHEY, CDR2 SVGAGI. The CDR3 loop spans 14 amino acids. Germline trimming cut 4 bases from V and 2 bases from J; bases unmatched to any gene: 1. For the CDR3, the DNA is TGTGCCAGCAGTTTGGACAGGGGCAATCAGCCCCAGCATTTT. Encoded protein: CASSLDRGNQPQHF.

The DNA of the CDR3 is TGTGCCAGCAGCTTAAGGGGCAGGCGCGCTGAAGCTTTCTTT. It yields the protein CASSLRGRRAEAFF. The chain couples TRBV7-3 to TRBJ1-1; TRBD1 is a possible D gene (5 bases). The CDR3 totals 14 residues. The germline CDR1 and CDR2 sequences are SGHTA and FQGTGA. V shed 1 base and J shed 6 bases, with 12 bases lying between them.

As DNA, the CDR3 is TGTGCCAGCAGCCAGGGGGGCGGGAGGGGGCGCTACGAGCAGTACTTC. Residues: CASSQGGGRGRYEQYF. The V and J genes are TRBV5-4 and TRBJ2-7; 9 nucleotides agree with TRBD2. The CDR3 length is 16 residues. The trim removed 4 bases at V and 3 bases at J, leaving 11 bases unmatched. Germline assignment: CDR1 SGHNT and CDR2 YYREEE (reference sequence).

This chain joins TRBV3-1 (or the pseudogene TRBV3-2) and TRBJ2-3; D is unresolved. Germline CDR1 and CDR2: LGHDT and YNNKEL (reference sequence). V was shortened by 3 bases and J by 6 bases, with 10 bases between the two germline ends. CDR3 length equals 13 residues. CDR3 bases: TGTGCCAGCAGCCATTTGTCGACCGATACGCAGTATTTT. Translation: CASSHLSTDTQYF.

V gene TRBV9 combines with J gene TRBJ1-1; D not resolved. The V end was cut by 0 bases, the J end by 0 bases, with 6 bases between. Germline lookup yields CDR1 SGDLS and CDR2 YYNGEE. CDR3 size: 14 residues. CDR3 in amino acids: CASSVGEMNTEAFF. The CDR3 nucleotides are TGTGCCAGCAGCGTAGGGGAAATGAACACTGAAGCTTTCTTT.

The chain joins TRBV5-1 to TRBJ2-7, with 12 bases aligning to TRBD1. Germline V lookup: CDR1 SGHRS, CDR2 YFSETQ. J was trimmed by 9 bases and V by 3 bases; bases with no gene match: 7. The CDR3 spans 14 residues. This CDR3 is CASSSPGQGAAQYF. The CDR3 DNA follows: TGCGCCAGCAGCTCTCCGGGACAGGGGGCGGCGCAGTACTTC.

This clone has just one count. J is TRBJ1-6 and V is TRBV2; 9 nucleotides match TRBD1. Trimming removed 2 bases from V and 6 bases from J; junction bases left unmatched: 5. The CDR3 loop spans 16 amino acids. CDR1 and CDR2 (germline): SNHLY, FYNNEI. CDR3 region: CASSELVGQGNSPLHF. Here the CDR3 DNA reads TGTGCCAGCAGTGAATTGGTGGGACAGGGTAATTCACCCCTCCACTTT.

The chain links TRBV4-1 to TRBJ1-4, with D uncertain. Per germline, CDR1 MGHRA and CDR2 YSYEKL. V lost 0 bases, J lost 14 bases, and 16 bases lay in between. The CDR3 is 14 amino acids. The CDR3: CASSQEAVERDLFF. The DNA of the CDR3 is TGCGCCAGCAGCCAAGAGGCAGTAGAAAGGGATCTGTTTTTT.

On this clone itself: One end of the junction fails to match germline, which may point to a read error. CDR3 nucleotides: TGTGCTAGCAGCCCTCTGGAGACACCCACAGATACGCAGTATTTT. Translation: CASSPLETPTDTQYF. The V and J genes are TRBV7-7 and TRBJ2-3; D ambiguous. The germline V gene encodes CDR1 SSHAT and CDR2 FNYEAQ (reference sequence). The CDR3 consists of 15 residues.

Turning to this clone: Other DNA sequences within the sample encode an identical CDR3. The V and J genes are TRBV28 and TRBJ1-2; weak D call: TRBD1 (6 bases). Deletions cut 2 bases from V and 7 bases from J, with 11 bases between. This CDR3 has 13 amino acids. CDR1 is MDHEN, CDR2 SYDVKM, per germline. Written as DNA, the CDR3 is TGTGCCAGCAGTTTAACAGGGATAGGTGGCTACACCTTC. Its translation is CASSLTGIGGYTF.

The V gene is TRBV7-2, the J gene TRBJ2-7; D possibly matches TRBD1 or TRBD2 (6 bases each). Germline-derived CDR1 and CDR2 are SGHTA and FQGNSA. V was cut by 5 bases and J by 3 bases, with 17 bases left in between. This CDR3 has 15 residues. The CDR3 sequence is CASSVGGRRNYEQYF. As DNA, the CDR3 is TGTGCCAGCAGCGTAGGGGGGAGGAGGAACTACGAGCAGTACTTC.

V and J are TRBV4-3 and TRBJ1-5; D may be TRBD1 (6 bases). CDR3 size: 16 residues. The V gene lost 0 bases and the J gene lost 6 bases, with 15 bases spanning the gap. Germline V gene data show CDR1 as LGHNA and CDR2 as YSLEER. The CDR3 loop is CASSQELGGRGQPQHF. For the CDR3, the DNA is TGCGCCAGCAGCCAAGAGCTCGGGGGCCGCGGTCAGCCCCAGCATTTT.

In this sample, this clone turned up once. The CDR3 reads CASSFVKTSGSVYEQFF. In DNA form, the CDR3 reads TGTGCCAGCAGCTTTGTGAAGACTAGCGGGAGTGTCTATGAGCAGTTCTTC. The gene calls are TRBV7-9 and TRBJ2-1; 12 nucleotides line up with TRBD2. The CDR3 runs 17 residues. With 3 bases clipped from V and 8 bases from J, the junction kept 11 bases outside the gene matches. Germline lookup yields CDR1 SEHNR and CDR2 FQNEAQ (reference sequence).

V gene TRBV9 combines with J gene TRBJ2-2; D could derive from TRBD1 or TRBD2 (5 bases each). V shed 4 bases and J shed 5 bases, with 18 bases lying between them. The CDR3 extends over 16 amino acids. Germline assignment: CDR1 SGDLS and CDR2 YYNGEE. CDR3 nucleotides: TGTGCCAGCAGCCCCTGGTCTCCGGGGCGGACCGGGGAGCTGTTTTTT. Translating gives CASSPWSPGRTGELFF.

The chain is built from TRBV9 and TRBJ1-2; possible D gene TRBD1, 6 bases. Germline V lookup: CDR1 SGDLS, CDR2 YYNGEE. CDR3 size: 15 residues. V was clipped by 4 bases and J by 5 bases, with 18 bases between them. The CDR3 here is CASSTPRGAGYGYTF. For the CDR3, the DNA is TGTGCCAGCAGCACACCAAGGGGGGCTGGATATGGCTACACCTTC.

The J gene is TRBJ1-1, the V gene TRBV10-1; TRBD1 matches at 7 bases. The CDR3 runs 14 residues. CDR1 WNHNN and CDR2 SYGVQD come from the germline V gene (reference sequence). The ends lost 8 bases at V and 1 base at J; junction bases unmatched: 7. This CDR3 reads CASSTGQRNTEAFF. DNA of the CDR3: TGCGCCAGCTCTACGGGACAGCGGAACACTGAAGCTTTCTTT.

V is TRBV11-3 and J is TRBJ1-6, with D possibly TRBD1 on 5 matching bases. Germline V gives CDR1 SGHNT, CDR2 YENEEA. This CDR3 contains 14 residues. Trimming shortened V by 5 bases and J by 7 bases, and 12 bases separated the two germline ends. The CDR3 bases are TGTGCCAGCAGCCTCGGGACCCTCAATTCACCCCTCCACTTT. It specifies CASSLGTLNSPLHF.

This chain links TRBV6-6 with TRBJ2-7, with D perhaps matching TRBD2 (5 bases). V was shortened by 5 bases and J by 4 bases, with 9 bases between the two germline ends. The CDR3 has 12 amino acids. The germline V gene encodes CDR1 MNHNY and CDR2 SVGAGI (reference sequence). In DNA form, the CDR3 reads TGTGCCAGCAGTGCTAGCAGTTACGAGCAGTACTTC. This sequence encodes CASSASSYEQYF.

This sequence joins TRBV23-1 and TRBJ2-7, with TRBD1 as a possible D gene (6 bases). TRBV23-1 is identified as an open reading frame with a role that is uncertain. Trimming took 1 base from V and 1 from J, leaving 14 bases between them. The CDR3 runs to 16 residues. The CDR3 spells CASSQFLTGPSYEQYF. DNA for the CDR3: TGCGCCAGCAGTCAATTTCTCACAGGGCCTTCCTACGAGCAGTACTTC.

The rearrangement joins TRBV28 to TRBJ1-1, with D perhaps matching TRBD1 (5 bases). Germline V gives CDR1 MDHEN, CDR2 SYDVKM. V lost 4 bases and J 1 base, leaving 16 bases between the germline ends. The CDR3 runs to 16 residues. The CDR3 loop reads CASSSARQRGNTEAFF. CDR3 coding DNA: TGTGCCAGCAGTTCCGCGAGGCAAAGGGGGAACACTGAAGCTTTCTTT.

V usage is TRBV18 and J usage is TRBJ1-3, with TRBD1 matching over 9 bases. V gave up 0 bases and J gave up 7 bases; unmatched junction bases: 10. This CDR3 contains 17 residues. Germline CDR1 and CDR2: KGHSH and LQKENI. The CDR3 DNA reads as TGTGCCAGCTCACCACCTCCGGGACAGGGAACCGGCAACACCATATATTTT. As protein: CASSPPPGQGTGNTIYF.

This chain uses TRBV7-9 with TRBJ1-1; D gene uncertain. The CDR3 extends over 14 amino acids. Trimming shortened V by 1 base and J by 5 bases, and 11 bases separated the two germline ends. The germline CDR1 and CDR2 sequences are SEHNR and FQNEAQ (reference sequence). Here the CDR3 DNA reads TGTGCCAGCAGCTTAGGAGGTTCGGGGACTGAAGCTTTCTTT. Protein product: CASSLGGSGTEAFF.

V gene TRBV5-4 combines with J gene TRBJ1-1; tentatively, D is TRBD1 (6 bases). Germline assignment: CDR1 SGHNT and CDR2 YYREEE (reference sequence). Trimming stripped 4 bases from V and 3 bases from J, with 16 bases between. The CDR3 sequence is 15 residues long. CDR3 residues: CASSIGAGVDTEAFF. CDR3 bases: TGTGCCAGCAGCATAGGAGCAGGGGTTGACACTGAAGCTTTCTTT.

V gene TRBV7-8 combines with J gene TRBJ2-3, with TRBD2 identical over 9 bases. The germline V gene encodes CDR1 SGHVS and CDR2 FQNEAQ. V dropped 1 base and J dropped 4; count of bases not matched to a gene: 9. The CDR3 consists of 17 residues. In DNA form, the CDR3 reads TGTGCCAGCAGCTTAGGGTCCTTGGGCGGGAGGGCAGATACGCAGTATTTT. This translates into CASSLGSLGGRADTQYF.